A single sample is the source of the 10 T cell receptor beta chains below, sequenced in a study of cytomegalovirus exposure and HLA in healthy donors. The PCR contained 60 Vbeta and 13 Jbeta primers. This table comes from immunoSEQ multiplex PCR, and its TCRdb copy is limited to in-frame clones, with some not included. The sample yields 150,000 to 200,000 clones, 68% seen once. Sequenced input: PBMCs. Receptors were obtained from a man in his forties or fifties in good health and CMV-seronegative.

J is TRBJ2-7 and V is TRBV7-6; 10 bases line up with TRBD2. The CDR3 extends over 16 amino acids. Per germline, CDR1 SGHVS and CDR2 FNYEAQ. The J segment lost 3 bases and the V segment lost 5 bases, leaving 10 bases of the junction unmatched. CDR3 sequence (DNA): TGTGCCAGCAGCCCCAGAGCGGGAGGGGACCACTACGAGCAGTACTTC. Translation: CASSPRAGGDHYEQYF.

As regards this clone: The same CDR3 is also encoded by other DNA sequences in this sample. The chain carries TRBV15 and TRBJ1-5, with D unclear. Germline values: CDR1 LNHNV, CDR2 YYDKDF (reference sequence). V lost 0 bases and J lost 3, with 9 bases in between. The CDR3 has 15 amino acids. The CDR3 region has the DNA TGTGCCACCAGCAGAGATGACCGGGACAATCAGCCCCAGCATTTT. It codes for CATSRDDRDNQPQHF.

The V and J genes are TRBV19 and TRBJ2-5, with D possibly being TRBD2 (5 bases). The germline V and J ends were trimmed by 5 bases and 5 bases, with 12 bases remaining between them. The CDR3 has 13 residues. The germline V gene has CDR1 LNHDA and CDR2 SQIVND (reference sequence). The CDR3 DNA reads as TGTGCCAGTAGTTTTAGCGTTAGGGAGACCCAGTACTTC. Translation gives CASSFSVRETQYF.

The chain links TRBV7-6 to TRBJ2-7; 7 nucleotides agree with TRBD1. V lost 3 bases and J lost 3; bases outside the gene matches: 8. The length of the CDR3 is 15 residues. Looked up from germline, CDR1 is SGHVS and CDR2 is FNYEAQ. CDR3 protein: CASSLGQPPVYEQYF. In nucleotides, the CDR3 is TGTGCCAGCAGCTTGGGACAGCCCCCGGTCTACGAGCAGTACTTC.

This clone came up a few times. The genes are TRBV11-3 and TRBJ2-3; 8 nucleotides match TRBD1. Germline loops: CDR1 SGHNT, CDR2 YENEEA. The CDR3 spans 16 residues. The V and J ends lost 4 bases and 0 bases, in that order; junction bases with no gene match: 6. The CDR3 protein is CASSSGQGLSTDTQYF. The CDR3 DNA reads TGTGCCAGCAGCTCCGGACAGGGCCTTAGCACAGATACGCAGTATTTT.

The chain couples TRBV7-9 to TRBJ2-1; 8 bases line up with TRBD1. This CDR3 spans 13 amino acids. Losses at the gene ends were 3 bases for V and 8 bases for J; bases not matched to a gene: 3. Germline lookup yields CDR1 SEHNR and CDR2 FQNEAQ (reference sequence). The CDR3 region is CASSFSDRDEQFF. In DNA form, the CDR3 reads TGTGCCAGCAGCTTCTCGGACAGGGATGAGCAGTTCTTC. Variable domain in full (rest from reference TRBV7-9 and TRBJ2-1): DTGVSQNPRHKITKRGQNVTFRCDPISEHNRLYWYRQTLGQGPEFLTYFQNEAQLEKSRLLSDRFSAERPKGSFSTLEIQRTEQGDSAMYLCASSFSDRDEQFFGPGTRLTVL.

The rearrangement uses TRBV28 and TRBJ1-2; TRBD1 matches at 11 bases. Trimming cost V 5 bases and J 7 bases; bases outside gene matches: 12. This CDR3 contains 16 residues. Germline-derived CDR1 and CDR2 are MDHEN and SYDVKM. For the CDR3, the DNA is TGTGCCAGCAGTCAACTACCGGGACAGGGGGACTCTGGCTACACCTTC. It translates to CASSQLPGQGDSGYTF.

V is TRBV6-6 and J is TRBJ1-5; 7 bases fit TRBD1. Unmatched junction bases numbered 4, after V lost 0 bases and J lost 5 bases. CDR3 length: 15 residues. CDR1 and CDR2 from the germline V gene are MNHNY and SVGAGI (reference sequence). The CDR3 sequence is CASSYSRQGDQPQHF. CDR3 nucleotide sequence: TGTGCCAGCAGTTACTCGAGGCAGGGGGATCAGCCCCAGCATTTT.

The J gene is TRBJ2-1, the V gene TRBV27; 8 positions agree with TRBD2. CDR3 length equals 15 residues. V shed 3 bases and J 4 bases; nucleotides not matched to a gene: 5. Looked up from germline, CDR1 is MNHEY and CDR2 is SMNVEV (reference sequence). The CDR3 loop is CASSFERGGYNEQFF. Written as DNA, the CDR3 is TGTGCCAGCAGTTTTGAACGGGGGGGGTACAATGAGCAGTTCTTC.

This clone was observed a few times. The rearrangement links TRBV19 to TRBJ1-2; D may be TRBD1 (5 bases). In germline, CDR1 is LNHDA, CDR2 SQIVND (reference sequence). The CDR3 length is 13 residues. Trimming removed 3 bases at V and 5 bases at J, with 10 bases between. CDR3 in amino acids: CASSIGRVYGYTF. For the CDR3, the DNA is TGTGCCAGTAGTATTGGCAGGGTTTATGGCTACACCTTC.